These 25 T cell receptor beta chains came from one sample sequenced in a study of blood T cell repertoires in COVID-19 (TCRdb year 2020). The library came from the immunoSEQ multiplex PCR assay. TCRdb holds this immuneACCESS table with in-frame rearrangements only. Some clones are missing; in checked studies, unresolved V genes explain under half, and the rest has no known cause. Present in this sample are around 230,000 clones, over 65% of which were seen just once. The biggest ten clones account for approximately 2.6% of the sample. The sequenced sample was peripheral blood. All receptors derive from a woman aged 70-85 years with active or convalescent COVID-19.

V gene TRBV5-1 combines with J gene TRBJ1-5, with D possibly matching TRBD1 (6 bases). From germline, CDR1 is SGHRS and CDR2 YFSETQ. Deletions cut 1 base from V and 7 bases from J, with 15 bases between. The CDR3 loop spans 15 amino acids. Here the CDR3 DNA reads TGCGCCAGCAGCTTGTCGGGGGGCGGAGGACAGCCCCAGCATTTT. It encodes CASSLSGGGGQPQHF.

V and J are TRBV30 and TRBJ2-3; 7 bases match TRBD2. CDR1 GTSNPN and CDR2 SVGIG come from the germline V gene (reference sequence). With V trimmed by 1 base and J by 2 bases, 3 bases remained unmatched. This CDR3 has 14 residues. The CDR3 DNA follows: TGTGCCTGGAGTGGGGAGGGGTACACAGATACGCAGTATTTT. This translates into CAWSGEGYTDTQYF.

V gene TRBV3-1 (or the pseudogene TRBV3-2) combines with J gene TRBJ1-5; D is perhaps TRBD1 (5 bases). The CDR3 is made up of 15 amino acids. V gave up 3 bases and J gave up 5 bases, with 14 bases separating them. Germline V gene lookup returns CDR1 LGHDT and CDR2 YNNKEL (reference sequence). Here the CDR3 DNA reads TGTGCCAGCAGCCAGGCTGACAGAATGGATCAGCCCCAGCATTTT. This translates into CASSQADRMDQPQHF.

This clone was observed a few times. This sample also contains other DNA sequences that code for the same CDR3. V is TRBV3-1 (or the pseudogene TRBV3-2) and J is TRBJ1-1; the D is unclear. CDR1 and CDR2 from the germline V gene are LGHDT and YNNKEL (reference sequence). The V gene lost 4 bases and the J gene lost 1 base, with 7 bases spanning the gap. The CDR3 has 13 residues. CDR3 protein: CASSPRGNTEAFF. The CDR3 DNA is TGTGCCAGCAGCCCACGAGGGAACACTGAAGCTTTCTTT.

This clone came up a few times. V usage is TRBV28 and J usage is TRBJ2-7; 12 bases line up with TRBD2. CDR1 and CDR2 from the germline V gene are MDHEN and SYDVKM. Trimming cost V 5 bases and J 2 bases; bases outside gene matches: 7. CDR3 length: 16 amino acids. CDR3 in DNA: TGTGCCAGCAGTCCCACGCTAGCGGGAGGGCCCTACGAGCAGTACTTC. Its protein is CASSPTLAGGPYEQYF.

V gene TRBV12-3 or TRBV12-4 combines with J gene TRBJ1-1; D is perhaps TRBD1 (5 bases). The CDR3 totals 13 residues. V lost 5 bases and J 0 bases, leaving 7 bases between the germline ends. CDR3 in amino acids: CASSMTVNTEAFF. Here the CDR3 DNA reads TGTGCCAGCAGTATGACAGTGAACACTGAAGCTTTCTTT.

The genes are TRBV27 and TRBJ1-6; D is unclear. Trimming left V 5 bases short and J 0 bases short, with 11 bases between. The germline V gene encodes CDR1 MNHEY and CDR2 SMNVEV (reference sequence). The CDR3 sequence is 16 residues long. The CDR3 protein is CASSRIGSSYNSPLHF. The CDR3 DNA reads TGTGCCAGCAGTCGTATTGGGAGCTCCTATAATTCACCCCTCCACTTT.

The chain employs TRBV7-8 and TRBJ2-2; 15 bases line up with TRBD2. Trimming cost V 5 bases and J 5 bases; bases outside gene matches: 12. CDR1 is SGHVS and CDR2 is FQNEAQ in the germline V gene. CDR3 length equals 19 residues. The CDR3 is CASSLRTSGRARGTGELFF. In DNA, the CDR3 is TGTGCCAGCAGCCTAAGGACTAGCGGGAGGGCCCGGGGAACCGGGGAGCTGTTTTTT.

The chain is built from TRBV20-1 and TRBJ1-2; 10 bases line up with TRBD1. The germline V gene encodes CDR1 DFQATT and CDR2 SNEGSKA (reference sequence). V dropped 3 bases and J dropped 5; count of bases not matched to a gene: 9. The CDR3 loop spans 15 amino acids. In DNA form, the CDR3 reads TGCAGTGCTAGTTCGACAGGGGGCGTGGGGTATGGCTACACCTTC. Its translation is CSASSTGGVGYGYTF.

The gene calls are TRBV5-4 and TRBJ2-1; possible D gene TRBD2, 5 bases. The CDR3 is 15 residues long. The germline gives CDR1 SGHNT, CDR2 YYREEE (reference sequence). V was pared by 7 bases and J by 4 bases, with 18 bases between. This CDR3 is CASAQDREMYNEQFF. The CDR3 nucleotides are TGTGCCAGCGCCCAGGACCGGGAAATGTACAATGAGCAGTTCTTC.

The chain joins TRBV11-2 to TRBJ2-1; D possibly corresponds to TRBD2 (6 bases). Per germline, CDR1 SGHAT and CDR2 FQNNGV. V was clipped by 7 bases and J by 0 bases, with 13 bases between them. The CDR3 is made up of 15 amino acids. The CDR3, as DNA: TGTGCCAGCAACTGGGGGGACTTCTCCTACAATGAGCAGTTCTTC. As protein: CASNWGDFSYNEQFF.

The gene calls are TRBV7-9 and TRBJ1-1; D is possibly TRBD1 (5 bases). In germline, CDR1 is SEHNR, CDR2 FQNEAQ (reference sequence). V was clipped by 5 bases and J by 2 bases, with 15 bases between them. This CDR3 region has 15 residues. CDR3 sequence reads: CASSAPGQGNTEAFF. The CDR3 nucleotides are TGTGCCAGCAGCGCCCCGGGCCAGGGTAACACTGAAGCTTTCTTT.

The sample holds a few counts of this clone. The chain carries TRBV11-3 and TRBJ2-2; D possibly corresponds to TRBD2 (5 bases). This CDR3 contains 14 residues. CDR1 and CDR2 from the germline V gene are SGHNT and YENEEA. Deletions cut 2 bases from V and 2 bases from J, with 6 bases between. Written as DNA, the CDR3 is TGTGCCAGCAGCTTAAGACTAAACACCGGGGAGCTGTTTTTT. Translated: CASSLRLNTGELFF. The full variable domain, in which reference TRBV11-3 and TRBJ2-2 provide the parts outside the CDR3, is EAGVVQSPRYKIIEKKQPVAFWCNPISGHNTLYWYLQNLGQGPELLIRYENEEAVDDSQLPKDRFSAERLKGVDSTLKIQPAELGDSAVYLCASSLRLNTGELFFGEGSRLTVL.

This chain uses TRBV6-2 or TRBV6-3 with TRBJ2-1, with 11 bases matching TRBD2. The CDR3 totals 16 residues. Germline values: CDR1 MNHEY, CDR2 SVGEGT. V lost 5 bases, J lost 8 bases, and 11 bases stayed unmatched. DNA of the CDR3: TGTGCCAGCAGTGTCGCCGGGACTAGCGGCTTGGATGAGCAGTTCTTC. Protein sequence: CASSVAGTSGLDEQFF.

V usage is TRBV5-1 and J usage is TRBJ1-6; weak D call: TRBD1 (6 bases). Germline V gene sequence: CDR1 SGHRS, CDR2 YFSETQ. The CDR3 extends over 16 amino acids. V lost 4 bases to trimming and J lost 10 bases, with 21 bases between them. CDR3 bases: TGCGCCAGCAGCCCCTCAGTGGGGGGGCCGGGGTCACCCCTCCACTTT. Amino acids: CASSPSVGGPGSPLHF.

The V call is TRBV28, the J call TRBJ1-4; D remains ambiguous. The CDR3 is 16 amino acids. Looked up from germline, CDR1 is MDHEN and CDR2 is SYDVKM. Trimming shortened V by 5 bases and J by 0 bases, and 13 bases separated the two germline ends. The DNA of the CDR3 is TGTGCCAGCAGTCCGGAGGACCCGGCAACTAATGAAAAACTGTTTTTT. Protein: CASSPEDPATNEKLFF.

The CDR3 DNA reads as TGTGCCAGCAGACAAAGGGGGAACACTGAAGCTTTCTTT. Protein product: CASRQRGNTEAFF. The J gene is TRBJ1-1, the V gene TRBV7-6, with D possibly matching TRBD1 (5 bases). Germline V CDR1 and CDR2: SGHVS, FNYEAQ. The CDR3 has 13 amino acids. V was shortened by 6 bases and J by 1 base, with 9 bases between the two germline ends.

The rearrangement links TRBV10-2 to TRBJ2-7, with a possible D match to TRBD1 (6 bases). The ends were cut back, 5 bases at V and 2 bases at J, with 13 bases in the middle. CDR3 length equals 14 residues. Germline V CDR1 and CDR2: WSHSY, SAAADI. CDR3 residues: CASSRQVPPYEQYF. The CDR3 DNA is TGCGCCAGCAGTCGACAGGTCCCCCCCTACGAGCAGTACTTC.

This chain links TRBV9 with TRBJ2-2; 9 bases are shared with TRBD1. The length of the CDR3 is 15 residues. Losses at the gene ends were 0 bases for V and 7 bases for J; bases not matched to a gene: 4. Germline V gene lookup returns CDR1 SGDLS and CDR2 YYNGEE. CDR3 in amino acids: CASSVGRQGVGELFF. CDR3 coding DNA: TGTGCCAGCAGCGTAGGCCGACAGGGGGTCGGGGAGCTGTTTTTT. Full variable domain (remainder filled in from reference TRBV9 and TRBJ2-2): DSGVTQTPKHLITATGQRVTLRCSPRSGDLSVYWYQQSLDQGLQFLIQYYNGEERAKGNILERFSAQQFPDLHSELNLSSLELGDSALYFCASSVGRQGVGELFFGEGSRLTVL.

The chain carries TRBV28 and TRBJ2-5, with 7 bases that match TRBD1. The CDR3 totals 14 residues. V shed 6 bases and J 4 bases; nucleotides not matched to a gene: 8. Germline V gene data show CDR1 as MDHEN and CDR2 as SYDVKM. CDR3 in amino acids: CASSRDRAGETQYF. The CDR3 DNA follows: TGTGCCAGCAGCCGAGACAGGGCGGGAGAGACCCAGTACTTC.

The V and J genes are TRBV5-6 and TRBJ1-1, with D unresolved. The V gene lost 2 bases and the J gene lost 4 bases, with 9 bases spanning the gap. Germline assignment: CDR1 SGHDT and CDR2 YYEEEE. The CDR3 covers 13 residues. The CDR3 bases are TGTGCCAGCAGCTTCTCAGAAAGCACTGAAGCTTTCTTT. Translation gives CASSFSESTEAFF.

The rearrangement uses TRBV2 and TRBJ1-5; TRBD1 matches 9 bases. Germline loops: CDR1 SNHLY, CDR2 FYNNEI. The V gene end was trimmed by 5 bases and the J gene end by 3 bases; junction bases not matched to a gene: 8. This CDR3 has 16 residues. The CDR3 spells CASSLQGASFNQPQHF. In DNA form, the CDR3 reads TGTGCCAGCAGTTTACAGGGGGCGAGTTTCAATCAGCCCCAGCATTTT.

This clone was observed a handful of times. CDR3 sequence (DNA): TGTGCCAGCAGGGGGACAGGGAGCTCCTACGAGCAGTACTTC. It specifies CASRGTGSSYEQYF. V usage is TRBV2 and J usage is TRBJ2-7, with 9 bases aligning to TRBD1. Trimming took 6 bases from V and 0 from J; bases not matched to a gene: 3. The CDR3 runs 14 residues. In germline, CDR1 is SNHLY, CDR2 FYNNEI.

The CDR3 nucleotides read TGCGCCAGCAGTTCGCGGTGGAGCACAGATACGCAGTATTTT. This gives the protein CASSSRWSTDTQYF. The chain combines TRBV5-1 with TRBJ2-3; D remains ambiguous. Germline CDR1 is SGHRS and CDR2 is YFSETQ. There are 14 residues in the CDR3. Trimming cost V 5 bases and J 0 bases, with 10 bases left between them.

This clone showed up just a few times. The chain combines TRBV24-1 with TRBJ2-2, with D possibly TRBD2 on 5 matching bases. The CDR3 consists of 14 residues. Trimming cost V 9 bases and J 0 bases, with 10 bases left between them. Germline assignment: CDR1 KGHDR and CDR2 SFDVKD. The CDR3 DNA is TGTGCCACCCGGGGAAAATCGAACACCGGGGAGCTGTTTTTT. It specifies CATRGKSNTGELFF.